The text below deals with one T cell receptor beta chain. This entry comes from a study of blood T cell repertoires in COVID-19. Study information: The samples span acute and convalescent COVID-19 from the United States, Italy and Spain. Sources were T cells, B-cell-depleted T cells, or PBMCs; the material itself was cDNA or gDNA.

V was clipped by 1 base and J by 3 bases; unmatched bases: 3. The germline V gene has CDR1 MGHRA and CDR2 YSYEKL. CDR3 length: 14 amino acids. As handled by the study authors: Amplification from reference gene primers served as the basis for estimated nucleated cell counts. TCRdb's table, derived via immunoSEQ multiplex PCR, lists solely in-frame clones and lacks some. V and J calls and clone size are those listed in that table; D and trimming were worked out from the DNA. The table includes around 130,000 clones, around 86% detected once. The V gene is TRBV4-1, the J gene TRBJ2-7, with 7 bases that match TRBD1. This TCR came from a woman aged 45 to 65 who had recovered from COVID-19. Specimen: peripheral blood. CDR3 bases: TGCGCCAGCAGCCAAGGACAGGGAAGCTACGAGCAGTACTTC. Its translation: CASSQGQGSYEQYF.